These 28 T cell receptor beta chains were sequenced from one sample in a study of OX40 agonist ivuxolimab in advanced cancers. TCRdb keeps only in-frame clones here, not all; method: immunoSEQ multiplex PCR. The sample contains about 100,000 clones, less than 95% of which appear only once. Here the sequenced sample was CD4+ or CD8+ T cells sorted from blood, taken in a trial of the OX40 agonist ivuxolimab. The receptors were sampled from an adult with an advanced solid tumor such as melanoma, head and neck, liver or kidney cancer.

The chain couples TRBV2 to TRBJ2-7; D is possibly TRBD2 (7 bases). Germline CDR1 and CDR2: SNHLY and FYNNEI. This CDR3 has 15 amino acids. The V end lost 6 bases, the J end lost 4 bases, and 19 bases lay between the germline ends. The CDR3 sequence: CASRKEGGVNYEQYF. CDR3 bases: TGTGCCAGCAGGAAGGAGGGGGGGGTTAATTACGAGCAGTACTTC.

This rearrangement joins TRBV21-1 to TRBJ2-5. TRBV21-1 is termed a pseudogene. The CDR3 contains 10 residues. Here the CDR3 reads CASRGETQYF. Here the CDR3 DNA reads TGTGCCAGCAGGGGAGAGACCCAGTACTTC.

The genes are TRBV11-2 and TRBJ2-1; 7 bases match TRBD1. V shed 0 bases, J shed 0 bases, and the junction held 8 bases outside the gene matches. The CDR3 sequence is 18 residues long. The V gene's germline CDR1 is SGHAT and CDR2 FQNNGV. The CDR3 DNA reads TGTGCCAGCAGCTTAGATCGTTCGACAGGGAGCTCCTACAATGAGCAGTTCTTC. Translating gives CASSLDRSTGSSYNEQFF.

The chain uses TRBV30 and TRBJ2-7; TRBD1 matches at 9 bases. The germline gives CDR1 GTSNPN, CDR2 SVGIG (reference sequence). This CDR3 spans 15 amino acids. Trimming cost V 0 bases and J 2 bases; bases outside gene matches: 5. This chain's CDR3 is CAWSVQGTGTYEQYF. The DNA of the CDR3 is TGTGCCTGGAGTGTACAGGGGACAGGGACCTACGAGCAGTACTTC.

V is TRBV7-2 and J is TRBJ2-7; D may be TRBD2 (5 bases). V lost 1 base to trimming and J lost 3 bases, with 10 bases between them. The CDR3 is made up of 14 amino acids. Germline CDR1 and CDR2: SGHTA and FQGNSA. CDR3 in amino acids: CASSLGVGVYEQYF. In nucleotides, the CDR3 is TGTGCCAGCAGCTTAGGCGTCGGGGTCTACGAGCAGTACTTC.

CDR3 amino acids: CAWSSHGYEQYF. CDR3 coding DNA: TGTGCCTGGAGTTCCCACGGCTACGAGCAGTACTTC. V gene TRBV30 combines with J gene TRBJ2-7; D unresolved. Germline values: CDR1 GTSNPN, CDR2 SVGIG (reference sequence). The CDR3 is 12 residues long. With 2 bases removed from V and 3 bases from J, the gap between germline ends came to 8 bases. Full variable domain (missing parts from reference TRBV30 and TRBJ2-7): SQTIHQWPATLVQPVGSPLSLECTVEGTSNPNLYWYRQAAGRGLQLLFYSVGIGQISSEVPQNLSASRPQDRQFILSSKKLLLSDSGFYLCAWSSHGYEQYFGPGTRLTVT.

This chain uses TRBV10-2 with TRBJ2-6; D unclear. Trimming took 3 bases from V and 0 from J, leaving 12 bases between them. Germline V gives CDR1 WSHSY, CDR2 SAAADI. The CDR3 has 17 amino acids. DNA of the CDR3: TGCGCCAGCAGTGACAGAGACTCCTACTCTGGGGCCAACGTCCTGACTTTC. Encoded protein: CASSDRDSYSGANVLTF.

This clone was seen a handful of times. The chain combines TRBV19 with TRBJ1-2; D perhaps matches TRBD1 (6 bases). The CDR3 runs to 11 residues. From germline, CDR1 is LNHDA and CDR2 SQIVND (reference sequence). Trimming took off 6 bases at V and 4 bases at J, with 6 bases between the two ends. CDR3 residues: CASRQGYGYTF. CDR3 nucleotide sequence: TGTGCCAGTAGACAGGGCTATGGCTACACCTTC.

J is TRBJ2-3 and V is TRBV5-1; 8 nucleotides align to TRBD1. J was trimmed by 9 bases and V by 0 bases; bases with no gene match: 12. Germline V lookup: CDR1 SGHRS, CDR2 YFSETQ. The CDR3 contains 16 residues. CDR3 amino acids: CASSLAGGAVHGTQYF. CDR3 sequence (DNA): TGCGCCAGCAGCTTGGCAGGGGGCGCGGTGCATGGAACGCAGTATTTT.

The V call is TRBV19, the J call TRBJ1-5; D is ambiguous. This CDR3 has 15 residues. Trimming cost V 10 bases and J 2 bases, with 18 bases left between them. The germline V gene has CDR1 LNHDA and CDR2 SQIVND (reference sequence). The CDR3 is CATTLLWGGNQPQHF. The CDR3 nucleotides read TGTGCCACCACCCTTCTGTGGGGAGGCAATCAGCCCCAGCATTTT.

CDR3 in amino acids: CASRTGWAGELFF. The CDR3 DNA reads as TGTGCCAGCAGAACAGGGTGGGCTGGGGAGCTGTTTTTT. The chain carries TRBV11-2 and TRBJ2-2; tentative D call: TRBD1 (6 bases). V was cut by 6 bases and J by 8 bases, with 13 bases left in between. The CDR3 consists of 13 residues. Germline lookup yields CDR1 SGHAT and CDR2 FQNNGV.

The rearrangement joins TRBV7-3 to TRBJ2-1; 7 bases are a match to TRBD1. From germline, CDR1 is SGHTA and CDR2 FQGTGA. V was clipped by 3 bases and J by 9 bases; unmatched bases: 5. This CDR3 region has 13 residues. The CDR3 loop reads CASSFTGVSEQFF. In nucleotides, the CDR3 is TGTGCCAGCAGCTTCACAGGGGTTTCTGAGCAGTTCTTC.

This chain links TRBV9 with TRBJ2-2, with 11 bases matching TRBD2. The germline gives CDR1 SGDLS, CDR2 YYNGEE. The CDR3 extends over 20 amino acids. Germline trimming cut 0 bases from V and 1 base from J; bases unmatched to any gene: 11. The CDR3, as DNA: TGTGCCAGCAGCGTAGTGGCATGGGTAGCGGGAGGGGTGAACACCGGGGAGCTGTTTTTT. Its translation: CASSVVAWVAGGVNTGELFF.

The genes are TRBV6-6 and TRBJ2-7, with D unresolved. Trimming took 2 bases from V and 1 from J, leaving 6 bases between them. The germline CDR1 and CDR2 sequences are MNHNY and SVGAGI (reference sequence). This CDR3 spans 13 amino acids. This CDR3 reads CASSYRNSYEQYF. CDR3 nucleotides: TGTGCCAGCAGTTACAGGAATTCCTACGAGCAGTACTTC.

This chain connects TRBV30 to TRBJ1-4; no reliable D call. In germline, CDR1 is GTSNPN, CDR2 SVGIG (reference sequence). CDR3 length equals 11 residues. V was shortened by 8 bases and J by 7 bases, with 11 bases between the two germline ends. Written as DNA, the CDR3 is TGTGCCGGCTACTGGGGTGAAAAACTGTTTTTT. The encoded protein is CAGYWGEKLFF.

The chain uses TRBV18 and TRBJ1-6; TRBD1 agrees at 9 bases. The CDR3 contains 15 residues. Germline loops: CDR1 KGHSH, CDR2 LQKENI. Trimming at V came to 3 bases and at J to 14 bases, leaving 11 bases not matched to a gene. CDR3 sequence: CASSPQQGADGALHF. The CDR3, as DNA: TGTGCCAGCTCACCGCAACAGGGGGCCGATGGGGCCCTCCACTTT.

V usage is TRBV28 and J usage is TRBJ1-1; D ambiguous. V was cut by 3 bases and J by 0 bases, with 5 bases left in between. CDR3 length equals 13 residues. Per the germline V gene, CDR1 is MDHEN and CDR2 is SYDVKM. CDR3 sequence: CASSLLVNTEAFF. DNA for the CDR3: TGTGCCAGCAGTTTGCTAGTGAACACTGAAGCTTTCTTT.

This clone showed up just once. The chain links TRBV19 to TRBJ2-7, with a tentative D call TRBD1 (5 bases). The length of the CDR3 is 14 residues. Trimming took off 3 bases at V and 2 bases at J, with 11 bases between the two ends. Per germline, CDR1 LNHDA and CDR2 SQIVND (reference sequence). CDR3 sequence reads: CASSILGQAYEQYF. The DNA of the CDR3 is TGTGCCAGTAGTATCCTAGGACAAGCCTACGAGCAGTACTTC.

The V and J genes are TRBV7-9 and TRBJ2-7; the match to TRBD2 covers 11 bases. CDR3 length: 17 amino acids. The trim removed 3 bases at V and 0 bases at J, leaving 7 bases unmatched. CDR1 and CDR2 (germline): SEHNR, FQNEAQ (reference sequence). The CDR3 spells CASSFRPGLADSYEQYF. CDR3 DNA: TGTGCCAGCAGCTTTAGACCGGGACTAGCGGACTCCTACGAGCAGTACTTC.

The chain is built from TRBV15 and TRBJ1-1; D not resolved. Germline V gene lookup returns CDR1 LNHNV and CDR2 YYDKDF (reference sequence). There are 13 residues in the CDR3. The V end lost 1 base, the J end lost 3 bases, and 6 bases lay between the germline ends. The CDR3 region has the DNA TGTGCCACCAGCAGAGGTTTGGACACTGAAGCTTTCTTT. Amino acids: CATSRGLDTEAFF. Full variable domain (rest looked up from reference TRBV15 and TRBJ1-1): DAMVIQNPRYQVTQFGKPVTLSCSQTLNHNVMYWYQQKSSQAPKLLFHYYDKDFNNEADTPDNFQSRRPNTSFCFLDIRSPGLGDTAMYLCATSRGLDTEAFFGQGTRLTVV.

This clone was detected only once. This chain joins TRBV11-2 and TRBJ2-5; D assignment may be TRBD1 or TRBD2 (5 bases each). The DNA end is a closer match to TRBJ2-7, so the J assignment may be wrong. In germline, CDR1 is SGHAT, CDR2 FQNNGV. The CDR3 is 13 residues long. The CDR3 DNA reads TGTGCCAGCAGCTTGGGCAGGGAGTTCGAGCAGTACTTC. Encoded protein: CASSLGREFEQYF.

J is TRBJ1-4 and V is TRBV2; D remains unclear. The CDR3 spans 14 residues. CDR1 and CDR2 (germline): SNHLY, FYNNEI. Deletions cut 6 bases from V and 7 bases from J, with 15 bases between. CDR3 sequence: CASSAGPGSEKLFF. The DNA of the CDR3 is TGTGCCAGCAGCGCCGGACCGGGGAGTGAAAAACTGTTTTTT.

V is TRBV2 and J is TRBJ1-4; a weak D match, TRBD1 (5 bases). The germline CDR1 and CDR2 sequences are SNHLY and FYNNEI. Trimming cost V 6 bases and J 0 bases, with 11 bases left between them. The CDR3 has 15 residues. The CDR3 DNA reads TGTGCCAGCAGAGGGACGGCAGCAACTAATGAAAAACTGTTTTTT. Translated: CASRGTAATNEKLFF. The full variable domain, completed using reference TRBV2 and TRBJ1-4, is EPEVTQTPSHQVTQMGQEVILRCVPISNHLYFYWYRQILGQKVEFLVSFYNNEISEKSEIFDDQFSVERPDGSNFTLKIRSTKLEDSAMYFCASRGTAATNEKLFFGSGTQLSVL.

The chain recombines TRBV7-8 with TRBJ2-1, with D perhaps TRBD2 (6 bases). Germline CDR1 reads SGHVS; CDR2 reads FQNEAQ. The V end lost 5 bases, the J end lost 0 bases, and 11 bases lay between the germline ends. The CDR3 extends over 15 amino acids. CDR3 amino acids: CASSPGGSSYNEQFF. In DNA form, the CDR3 reads TGTGCCAGCAGCCCCGGGGGAAGCTCCTACAATGAGCAGTTCTTC. Based on the CDR3 plus reference TRBV7-8 and TRBJ2-1, the full variable domain is GAGVSQSPRYKVAKRGQDVALRCDPISGHVSLFWYQQALGQGPEFLTYFQNEAQLDKSGLPSDRFFAERPEGSVSTLKIQRTQQEDSAVYLCASSPGGSSYNEQFFGPGTRLTVL.

This chain links TRBV2 with TRBJ1-3; D is unresolved. This CDR3 contains 13 residues. The germline V gene has CDR1 SNHLY and CDR2 FYNNEI. With 1 base removed from V and 4 bases from J, the gap between germline ends came to 5 bases. This CDR3 reads CASSEGLGNTIYF. The CDR3 nucleotides are TGTGCCAGCAGTGAAGGTCTAGGAAACACCATATATTTT.

J is TRBJ2-3 and V is TRBV4-1; unclear D gene. Germline-derived CDR1 and CDR2 are MGHRA and YSYEKL. The length of the CDR3 is 18 residues. V lost 0 bases and J 1 base, leaving 17 bases between the germline ends. The CDR3, as DNA: TGCGCCAGCAGCCAAGAGTGGATTGGGGTTAGAGGCACAGATACGCAGTATTTT. Translated: CASSQEWIGVRGTDTQYF.

The chain uses TRBV5-1 and TRBJ1-1; tentative D call: TRBD1 (5 bases). The CDR3 is made up of 14 amino acids. V was shortened by 4 bases and J by 4 bases, with 14 bases between the two germline ends. In germline, CDR1 is SGHRS, CDR2 YFSETQ. Written as DNA, the CDR3 is TGCGCCAGCAGCACTGGGACGCCAAGCACTGAAGCTTTCTTT. Its protein is CASSTGTPSTEAFF.

The chain has TRBV4-1 and TRBJ2-5, with 8 bases identical to TRBD2. The V gene end was trimmed by 7 bases and the J gene end by 5 bases; junction bases not matched to a gene: 12. This CDR3 comprises 15 residues. The germline V gene has CDR1 MGHRA and CDR2 YSYEKL. CDR3 sequence reads: CASTREGLVRETQYF. The CDR3 DNA reads as TGCGCCAGCACCCGGGAGGGACTAGTCCGGGAGACCCAGTACTTC.